This is a list of T cell receptor beta chains from one sample in a study of neoadjuvant anti-PD-1 for oral cavity cancer. This table comes from immunoSEQ multiplex PCR, and its TCRdb copy is limited to in-frame clones, with some not included. The data hold around 6,900 clones, with 70% to 80% observed a single time. The input for sequencing was PBMCs, taken before nivolumab (anti-PD-1) treatment. These receptors all come from a person aged 35-80 years with oral cavity squamous cell carcinoma. Each CDR3 is given with its conserved first and last residue. D genes are given only for firm matches. The size field is filled for only some rows; it gives once, few, many or a size class.

size: .; J: TRBJ2-1; D: TRBD2; V: TRBV27; length: 15; CDR3: CASSLWASGYNEQFF; DNA: TGTGCCAGCAGTTTATGGGCTAGCGGTTACAATGAGCAGTTCTTC
size: .; J: TRBJ1-5; D: TRBD1; V: TRBV5-1; length: 14; CDR3: CASSWTGDNQPQHF; DNA: TGCGCCAGCAGCTGGACAGGGGACAATCAGCCCCAGCATTTT
size: .; J: TRBJ2-3; D: .; V: TRBV2; length: 14; CDR3: CASSTGPNTDTQYF; DNA: TGTGCCAGCAGTACCGGCCCGAACACAGATACGCAGTATTTT
size: .; J: TRBJ1-1; D: .; V: TRBV9; length: 13; CDR3: CASSADKHTEVFF; DNA: TGTGCCAGCAGCGCCGACAAGCACACTGAAGTTTTCTTT
size: .; J: TRBJ1-5; D: .; V: TRBV7-9; length: 15; CDR3: CASSLGPGSNQPQHF; DNA: TGTGCCAGCAGCTTAGGGCCCGGAAGCAATCAGCCCCAGCATTTT
size: .; J: TRBJ2-3; D: .; V: TRBV7-2; length: 15; CDR3: CASSPDSLGTDTQYF; DNA: TGTGCCAGCAGCCCGGACAGCCTGGGCACAGATACGCAGTATTTT
size: once; J: TRBJ1-2; D: TRBD1; V: TRBV27; length: 15; CDR3: CASSTTPGTGGFYTF; DNA: TGTGCCAGCAGCACCACCCCCGGGACAGGGGGCTTCTACACCTTC
size: .; J: TRBJ1-1; D: .; V: TRBV7-9; length: 17; CDR3: CASSLVRGVVMNTEAFF; DNA: TGTGCCAGCAGCTTAGTTAGGGGGGTCGTCATGAACACTGAAGCTTTCTTT
size: .; J: TRBJ1-1; D: TRBD1; V: TRBV7-2; length: 15; CDR3: CASSFRQGENTEAFF; DNA: TGTGCCAGCAGCTTCCGACAGGGGGAGAACACTGAAGCTTTCTTT
size: .; J: TRBJ2-4; D: TRBD1; V: TRBV4-3; length: 15; CDR3: CASSQGFAGGNIQYF; DNA: TGCGCCAGCAGCCAAGGGTTCGCAGGGGGCAACATTCAGTACTTC
size: .; J: TRBJ2-7; D: .; V: TRBV27; length: 13; CDR3: CASSSWTMSEQYF; DNA: TGTGCCAGCAGTTCCTGGACGATGAGTGAGCAGTACTTC
size: .; J: TRBJ1-2; D: .; V: TRBV7-6; length: 14; CDR3: CASSPGRPRGGYTF; DNA: TGTGCCAGCAGCCCCGGGAGGCCACGGGGTGGCTACACCTTC
size: .; J: TRBJ1-1; D: TRBD1; V: TRBV28; length: 14; CDR3: CASSLGQGLDEAFF; DNA: TGTGCCAGCAGTCTAGGACAGGGTTTGGATGAAGCTTTCTTT
size: .; J: TRBJ1-5; D: .; V: TRBV4-3; length: 15; CDR3: CASSRYHDRNQPQHF; DNA: TGCGCCAGCAGCCGATACCACGATCGTAATCAGCCCCAGCATTTT
size: .; J: TRBJ2-7; D: TRBD2; V: TRBV9; length: 16; CDR3: CASSVRASGGAYEQYF; DNA: TGTGCCAGCAGCGTACGCGCTAGCGGGGGGGCCTACGAGCAGTACTTC
size: .; J: TRBJ2-7; D: .; V: TRBV29-1; length: 12; CDR3: CSVWGLNYEQYF; DNA: TGCAGCGTATGGGGGCTGAACTACGAGCAGTACTTC
size: .; J: TRBJ2-3; D: .; V: TRBV9; length: 15; CDR3: CASSVEFGGTDTQYF; DNA: TGTGCCAGCAGCGTAGAATTTGGGGGAACAGATACGCAGTATTTT
size: .; J: TRBJ1-1; D: .; V: TRBV7-9; length: 15; CDR3: CASSLSRGVNTEAFF; DNA: TGTGCCAGCAGCTTATCGAGGGGGGTGAACACTGAAGCTTTCTTT
size: .; J: TRBJ1-2; D: .; V: TRBV5-1; length: 15; CDR3: CASSLALRKGYGYTF; DNA: TGCGCCAGCAGCTTGGCACTCAGGAAGGGCTATGGCTACACCTTC
size: .; J: TRBJ1-5; D: TRBD1; V: TRBV19; length: 16; CDR3: CASSARGQGPKQPQHF; DNA: TGTGCCAGTAGTGCCAGGGGACAGGGCCCAAAGCAGCCCCAGCATTTT
size: few; J: TRBJ1-1; D: .; V: TRBV19; length: 13; CDR3: CASRTSLAAEAFF; DNA: TGTGCCAGTAGGACGAGTCTCGCCGCGGAAGCTTTCTTT